This is a list of T cell receptor beta chains from one sample in a study of T cell changes during pregnancy in multiple sclerosis. The table came from immunoSEQ multiplex PCR; TCRdb's copy has only in-frame clones and leaves some out. Here the sample spans some 52,000 clones, around 92% being singletons. The specimen was CD4+ T cells from peripheral blood mononuclear cells, collected in the third trimester of pregnancy. Source of these receptors: a female donor with multiple sclerosis, enrolled in a pregnancy study. Each CDR3 is given with its conserved first and last residue.

TRBV30	TRBJ2-7	CAWSTSGSYEQYF
TRBV10-1	TRBJ2-1	CASGLTGSRNEQFF
TRBV19	TRBJ1-1	CASSGTGGLMNTEAFF
TRBV7-6	TRBJ2-7	CASSMTGGHTYEQYF
TRBV9	TRBJ1-4	CASSVEQGMGELFF
TRBV6-1	TRBJ2-1	CASSERRQQFF
TRBV19	TRBJ1-2	CATSTGGGYYGYTF
TRBV18	TRBJ2-1	CASSPVAAPSSGPGGEQFF
TRBV6-6	TRBJ1-2	CASSYSGLNYGYTF
TRBV9	TRBJ1-1	CASSVVRRWTEAFF
TRBV7-9	TRBJ2-3	CASSLLRGGTDTQYF
TRBV29-1	TRBJ2-7	CSVAQGYPYEQYF
TRBV5-4	TRBJ1-5	CASSLDPGTGWPQHF
TRBV4-1	TRBJ2-2	CASSQDLAGYGELFF
TRBV5-1	TRBJ1-1	CASRGGAPGTEAFF
TRBV20-1	TRBJ2-3	CSAARTDTQYF
TRBV19	TRBJ2-1	CASRERGGLVEQFF
TRBV12-5	TRBJ2-5	CASSERAQETQYF
TRBV4-2	TRBJ1-2	CASSQGQGLGYTF
TRBV7-3	TRBJ2-5	CASSQLSKETQYF
TRBV2	TRBJ2-1	CASSAPTSGRAAVF
TRBV7-3	TRBJ2-1	CASSSGGLGVYNEQFF
TRBV7-9	TRBJ2-5	CASSPTPPLAGAYQETQYF
TRBV27	TRBJ2-2	CASSFDRSPTGELFF
TRBV6-6	TRBJ1-2	CASRQPNYGYTF
TRBV7-2	TRBJ2-7	CASSPLTVYEQYF
TRBV5-4	TRBJ1-4	CASSLDRGTNEKLFF
TRBV10-3	TRBJ2-7	CAISRELAGARPPYEQYF
TRBV21-1	TRBJ2-2	CASSTRPTGEGAGELFF
TRBV28	TRBJ2-2	CASREQGAWAGELFF
TRBV7-2	TRBJ2-7	CASSFSGSGGAEQYF
TRBV27	TRBJ1-1	CASSRTGGNTEAFF
TRBV9	TRBJ2-5	CASSVVPSGTETQYF
TRBV20-1	TRBJ1-2	CSVVPGYTF
TRBV21-1	TRBJ2-7	CASSSGRDSYEQYF
TRBV10-3	TRBJ2-6	CAIQGTPRSGANVLTF
TRBV4-1	TRBJ1-1	CASSQGSRGLNTEAFF
TRBV27	TRBJ2-1	CASSLSPGLVGEQFF
TRBV5-1	TRBJ2-1	CASSLAGTRIDEQFF
TRBV7-3	TRBJ2-7	CASSLGTGNYEQYF
TRBV6-1	TRBJ2-7	CASSDRDRSYEQYF
TRBV5-1	TRBJ1-1	CASSPTAGNTEAFF